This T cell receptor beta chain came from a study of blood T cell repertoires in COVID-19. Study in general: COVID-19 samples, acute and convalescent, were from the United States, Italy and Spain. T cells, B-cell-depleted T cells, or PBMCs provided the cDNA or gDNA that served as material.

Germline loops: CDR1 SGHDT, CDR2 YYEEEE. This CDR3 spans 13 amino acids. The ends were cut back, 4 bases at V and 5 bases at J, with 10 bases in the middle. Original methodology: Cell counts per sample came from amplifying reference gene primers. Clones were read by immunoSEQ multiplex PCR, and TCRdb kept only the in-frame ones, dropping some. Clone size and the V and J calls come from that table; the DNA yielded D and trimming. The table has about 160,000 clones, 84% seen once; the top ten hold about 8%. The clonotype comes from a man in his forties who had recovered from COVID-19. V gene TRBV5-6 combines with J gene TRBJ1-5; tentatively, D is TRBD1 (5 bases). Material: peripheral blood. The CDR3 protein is CASSQGNYQPQHF. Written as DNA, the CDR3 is TGTGCCAGCAGCCAGGGAAATTATCAGCCCCAGCATTTT. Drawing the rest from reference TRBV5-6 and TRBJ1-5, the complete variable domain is DAGVTQSPTHLIKTRGQQVTLRCSPKSGHDTVSWYQQALGQGPQFIFQYYEEEERQRGNFPDRFSGHQFPNYSSELNVNALLLGDSALYLCASSQGNYQPQHFGDGTRLSIL.